A single T cell receptor (beta chain) is shown here with its context. Its antigen remains unidentified. Autoimmune disease history or systemic immunosuppression meant exclusion. The timepoints at which blood was sampled were baseline, cycle 4 day 1, and cycle 7 day 1. This CDR3 is 12 amino acids long. Between the trimmed V and J ends, which lost 0 bases and 10 bases, there was a span of 8 bases. Germline values: CDR1 SGHNT, CDR2 YYREEE (reference sequence). This specimen comes from a study of OX40 agonist ivuxolimab in advanced cancers. Study-wide points: More expanded clones were seen, on average, in CD8+ T cells than in CD4+. A proportion of nonresponders additionally exhibited low normalized T-cell clonal expansion.

The assay was immunoSEQ multiplex PCR, and TCRdb's table has in-frame clones only and misses some. The table has under 100,000 clones, about 80% seen once. The gene calls are TRBV5-4 and TRBJ2-1, with D unresolved. The TCR comes from an adult with an advanced solid tumor such as melanoma, head and neck, liver or kidney cancer. The material sequenced was CD4+ or CD8+ T cells sorted from blood, taken in a trial of the OX40 agonist ivuxolimab. The CDR3 nucleotides are TGTGCCAGCAGCTTGGATCGACACGAGCAGTTCTTC. This gives the protein CASSLDRHEQFF.